The source of this T cell receptor beta chain is a study of T cell responses to AZD1222 COVID-19 vaccine. The ends lost 6 bases at V and 6 bases at J; junction bases unmatched: 8. The CDR3 consists of 14 residues. Germline V gene sequence: CDR1 MNHEY, CDR2 SMNVEV (reference sequence). The assay was immunoSEQ multiplex PCR, and TCRdb's table has in-frame clones only and misses some. The sample lists under 150,000 clones, roughly 85% occurring once. Notes on the study in general: Among vaccine-associated CD4 TCRs, coverage spanned spike, with dominance at 160-218 and 743-854. The reported proportion of spike-specific TCRs targeting unmutated variant regions was nearly half. Most donors were white British, females outnumbered males, and clonal diversity was possibly underestimated. The study sampled repertoires only after the peak T cell response.

A note on this clone: Its antigen is not known.

This material consisted of peripheral blood, taken on day 0 of MenACWY control vaccination. The chain employs TRBV27 and TRBJ1-2, with 9 bases that match TRBD1. This clonotype originated in an adult in good health. In DNA form, the CDR3 reads TGTGCCAGCAGGAGGACAGGGGAAAGAAATGGCTACACCTTC. It encodes CASRRTGERNGYTF.